The 9 T cell receptor beta chains in this list originate from one sample, sequenced in a study of OX40 agonist ivuxolimab in advanced cancers. Clones were read by immunoSEQ multiplex PCR, and TCRdb kept only the in-frame ones, dropping some. The table includes 65,000 to 95,000 clones, about nine tenths detected once. The starting material was CD4+ or CD8+ T cells sorted from blood, obtained in a trial of the OX40 agonist ivuxolimab. The receptors come from an adult with an advanced solid tumor such as melanoma, head and neck, liver or kidney cancer.

This clone was found once. This chain links TRBV19 with TRBJ2-7; TRBD1 agrees at 8 bases. The CDR3 is 14 residues long. CDR1 and CDR2 (germline): LNHDA, SQIVND (reference sequence). J was trimmed by 6 bases and V by 3 bases; bases with no gene match: 7. The CDR3 reads CASSIVDRESEQYF. The CDR3 bases are TGTGCCAGTAGTATCGTGGACAGGGAGAGCGAGCAGTACTTC.

V usage is TRBV7-3 and J usage is TRBJ2-1; TRBD2 is a possible D gene (6 bases). V was clipped by 5 bases and J by 2 bases, with 16 bases between them. CDR1 and CDR2 from the germline V gene are SGHTA and FQGTGA. The CDR3 totals 16 residues. The CDR3 is CASSPQSGPTYNEQFF. CDR3 DNA sequence: TGTGCCAGCAGCCCACAGAGCGGGCCCACCTACAATGAGCAGTTCTTC.

J is TRBJ1-1 and V is TRBV18, with 9 nucleotides matching TRBD1. This CDR3 is built from 13 residues. V lost 3 bases, J lost 7 bases, and 3 bases stayed unmatched. Per the germline V gene, CDR1 is KGHSH and CDR2 is LQKENI. The CDR3 DNA sequence: TGTGCCAGCTCACCCAGGACAGGGGATGAAGCTTTCTTT. Translation: CASSPRTGDEAFF.

The chain uses TRBV7-2 and TRBJ1-4, with D perhaps TRBD1 (5 bases). Germline V lookup: CDR1 SGHTA, CDR2 FQGNSA. Trimming stripped 3 bases from V and 5 bases from J, with 16 bases between. The CDR3 loop spans 16 amino acids. The CDR3 region has the DNA TGTGCCAGCAGCTTCCCCGGAGGGGTCCGGAATGAAAAACTGTTTTTT. It yields the protein CASSFPGGVRNEKLFF.

J is TRBJ1-2 and V is TRBV28; D gene ambiguous. The germline V gene encodes CDR1 MDHEN and CDR2 SYDVKM. V was trimmed by 6 bases and J by 6 bases, leaving 11 bases between them. This CDR3 spans 12 amino acids. This CDR3 is CASSPPRDGYTF. DNA for the CDR3: TGTGCCAGCAGCCCTCCTAGGGATGGCTACACCTTC.

The chain joins TRBV5-8 to TRBJ2-7; 10 bases are shared with TRBD1. The CDR3 has 14 residues. Germline V gene lookup returns CDR1 SGHTS and CDR2 YDEGEE. V lost 2 bases and J lost 9; bases outside the gene matches: 8. The CDR3 DNA reads TGTGCCAGCAGCTTTCCGACAGGGGGCGCAAGGCAGTACTTC. Protein product: CASSFPTGGARQYF.

The chain is built from TRBV29-1 and TRBJ2-7; 8 nucleotides agree with TRBD1. The germline V gene encodes CDR1 SQVTM and CDR2 ANQGSEA. The CDR3 extends over 15 amino acids. V lost 1 base and J lost 4; bases outside the gene matches: 9. The CDR3 is CSVEGRGQGAYEQYF. CDR3 nucleotide sequence: TGCAGCGTTGAAGGTCGGGGGCAGGGGGCTTACGAGCAGTACTTC.

The chain uses TRBV30 and TRBJ2-5; 10 positions agree with TRBD2. There are 14 residues in the CDR3. J lost 3 bases, V lost 6 bases, and 7 bases had no gene match. In germline, CDR1 is GTSNPN, CDR2 SVGIG (reference sequence). As DNA, the CDR3 is TGTGCCTGTACCCGGCTAGCGGGAGAAGAGACCCAGTACTTC. Translation: CACTRLAGEETQYF.

This chain links TRBV6-1 with TRBJ2-1; TRBD2 aligns across 10 bases. V lost 2 bases to trimming and J lost 12 bases; unmatched junction nucleotides: 4. Germline V gene sequence: CDR1 MNHNS, CDR2 SASEGT. The CDR3 length is 13 residues. The chain's CDR3 is CASSERLAGGQFF. CDR3 coding DNA: TGTGCCAGCAGTGAAAGACTAGCGGGCGGGCAGTTCTTC.